The source of this T cell receptor beta chain is a study of blood T cell repertoires in COVID-19. Overall study: The United States, Italy and Spain supplied acute and convalescent COVID-19 samples. Sample material is recorded as cDNA or gDNA derived from T cells, B-cell-depleted T cells, or PBMCs.

Germline V gene lookup returns CDR1 SNHLY and CDR2 FYNNEI. V shed 4 bases and J shed 5 bases, with 17 bases lying between them. The CDR3 covers 15 residues. The repertoire was sequenced with immunoSEQ multiplex PCR; TCRdb's copy has only in-frame clones and lacks some. The sample lists about 330,000 clones, 87% occurring once. The sequence was obtained from a man in his thirties or forties with COVID-19, enrolled during active disease. The chain couples TRBV2 to TRBJ2-5; TRBD1 is a possible D gene (5 bases). The sample taken for sequencing was peripheral blood. For the CDR3, the DNA is TGTGCCAGCAGTGGGGGCCCCTACAGTGTGGAGACCCAGTACTTC. This encodes CASSGGPYSVETQYF.